The 24 T cell receptor beta chains listed next were all sequenced from one sample in a study of T cells in Graves' hyperthyroidism and ophthalmopathy. Using RNA transcripts as the source, TCR beta CDR3 regions were amplified. The TCR CDR3 was amplified in a first-round RT-PCR using the HTBI primer set. TCRdb called the multiplex PCR reads again in MiXCR, with one record for every CDR3 protein. The sample holds 370,000 or so distinct CDR3 sequences; less than 15% are singletons and the top ten take around 20%. The sequencing sample was made of blood. The origin of the receptors is a man in his thirties or forties with Graves' hyperthyroidism that later progressed to Graves' ophthalmopathy.

This clonotype was detected a few times. The chain is built from TRBV10-1 and TRBJ2-1; maybe TRBD1 (6 bases). Germline V gene sequence: CDR1 WNHNN, CDR2 SYGVQD (reference sequence). The CDR3 totals 15 residues. The germline V and J ends were trimmed by 0 bases and 3 bases, with 9 bases remaining between them. CDR3 region: CASSESTGYYNEQFF. Here the CDR3 DNA reads TGCGCCAGCAGTGAGTCTACAGGGTACTACAATGAGCAGTTCTTC.

At least ten counts were recorded for this clonotype. The chain recombines TRBV6-4 with TRBJ2-3; the match to TRBD2 covers 7 bases. The V gene end was trimmed by 3 bases and the J gene end by 2 bases; junction bases not matched to a gene: 2. In germline, CDR1 is MRHNA, CDR2 SNTAGT. The CDR3 consists of 14 residues. The CDR3 protein is CASSDGGDTDTQYF. The CDR3 DNA follows: TGTGCCAGCAGTGATGGGGGGGACACAGATACGCAGTATTTT.

This clonotype has only a few counts. The chain joins TRBV3-1 to TRBJ2-7; no definite D call. The CDR3 has 13 residues. The V end lost 1 base, the J end lost 5 bases, and 9 bases lay between the germline ends. Germline V gives CDR1 LGHDT, CDR2 YNNKEL (reference sequence). CDR3 loop: CASSQGGAHEQYF. The CDR3 region has the DNA TGTGCCAGCAGCCAAGGCGGTGCACACGAGCAGTACTTC.

The sample holds many counts of this clonotype. The chain has TRBV7-9 and TRBJ2-5, with no clear D. V lost 5 bases to trimming and J lost 1 base, with 14 bases between them. Germline V CDR1 and CDR2: SEHNR, FQNEAQ (reference sequence). The CDR3 runs to 15 residues. CDR3 sequence reads: CASSPPNVIQETQYF. In DNA form, the CDR3 reads TGTGCCAGCAGCCCGCCCAACGTCATCCAAGAGACCCAGTACTTC.

This clonotype has just a few counts. CDR3 sequence reads: CASSLSGTGGSGELFF. The CDR3 coding sequence is TGCGCCAGCAGCTTGTCCGGGACAGGGGGCTCCGGGGAGCTGTTTTTT. The chain recombines TRBV5-1 with TRBJ2-2, with 12 bases that match TRBD1. The CDR3 runs to 16 residues. J lost 6 bases, V lost 1 base, and 4 bases had no gene match. CDR1 is SGHRS, CDR2 YFSETQ, per germline.

This clonotype was counted once. The genes are TRBV7-9 and TRBJ1-2; no reliable D call. The V end was cut by 1 base, the J end by 0 bases, with 12 bases between. Germline V gene sequence: CDR1 SEHNR, CDR2 FQNEAQ (reference sequence). The CDR3 length is 16 residues. CDR3 coding DNA: TGTGCCAGCAGCTTAGAATGGCCCGAGACTAACTATGGCTACACCTTC. This codes for CASSLEWPETNYGYTF.

The chain links TRBV6-2 or TRBV6-3 to TRBJ1-1, with 7 bases aligning to TRBD1. The junction had 5 bases not matched to a gene; V was cut back by 5 bases and J by 5 bases. The germline gives CDR1 MNHEY, CDR2 SVGEGT. The CDR3 sequence is 13 residues long. Written as DNA, the CDR3 is TGTGCCAGCAGTACAGGGGTACGGACTGAAGCTTTCTTT. Translated, it gives CASSTGVRTEAFF.

V gene TRBV5-1 combines with J gene TRBJ2-3; 11 bases align to TRBD2. The CDR3 spans 15 residues. Germline CDR1 reads SGHRS; CDR2 reads YFSETQ. The trim removed 7 bases at V and 4 bases at J, leaving 8 bases unmatched. The CDR3 loop reads CASCSGGAPADTQYF. CDR3 in DNA: TGCGCCAGCTGTAGCGGGGGGGCCCCCGCAGATACGCAGTATTTT.

The chain carries TRBV27 and TRBJ1-2; D gene uncertain. V was clipped by 1 base and J by 8 bases, with 11 bases between them. CDR3 size: 13 residues. The germline V gene encodes CDR1 MNHEY and CDR2 SMNVEV (reference sequence). CDR3 sequence (DNA): TGTGCCAGCAGTTTATGGAGCCTGGAGGGCTACACCTTC. Its protein product is CASSLWSLEGYTF.

This clonotype showed up many times. The V call is TRBV20-1, the J call TRBJ1-2, with unresolved D. This CDR3 has 13 amino acids. Germline values: CDR1 DFQATT, CDR2 SNEGSKA (reference sequence). V was shortened by 3 bases and J by 3 bases, with 11 bases between the two germline ends. The CDR3 is CSASREVHYGYTF. CDR3 DNA: TGCAGTGCTAGTCGGGAAGTTCACTATGGCTACACCTTC.

This clonotype was found many times. V is TRBV7-3 and J is TRBJ2-2, with 12 positions matching TRBD2. Trimming cost V 2 bases and J 1 base; bases outside gene matches: 5. Germline V CDR1 and CDR2: SGHTA, FQGTGA. The CDR3 runs to 18 residues. The CDR3 is CASSLRTSGAWNTGELFF. The CDR3, as DNA: TGTGCCAGCAGCTTACGGACTAGCGGGGCCTGGAACACCGGGGAGCTGTTTTTT. The full variable domain, in which reference TRBV7-3 and TRBJ2-2 provide the parts outside the CDR3, is GAGVSQTPSNKVTEKGKYVELRCDPISGHTALYWYRQSLGQGPEFLIYFQGTGAADDSGLPNDRFFAVRPEGSVSTLKIQRTERGDSAVYLCASSLRTSGAWNTGELFFGEGSRLTVL.

This clonotype was seen repeatedly, ten times or more. The V and J genes are TRBV5-1 and TRBJ2-3; D might be TRBD1 or TRBD2, each matching 6 bases. The CDR3 runs to 13 residues. V was clipped by 5 bases and J by 4 bases, with 11 bases between them. Per germline, CDR1 SGHRS and CDR2 YFSETQ. CDR3 coding DNA: TGCGCCAGCAGGGCAGGGGAGGCAGATACGCAGTATTTT. Translation gives CASRAGEADTQYF.

The sample holds many counts of this clonotype. This rearrangement joins TRBV3-1 to TRBJ1-2; no clear D gene. The V end lost 3 bases, the J end lost 7 bases, and 15 bases lay between the germline ends. CDR1 is LGHDT and CDR2 is YNNKEL in the germline V gene (reference sequence). This CDR3 is 14 amino acids long. CDR3 protein: CASSQEGRDGGYTF. The CDR3 coding sequence is TGTGCCAGCAGCCAGGAAGGACGCGACGGTGGCTACACCTTC.

This clonotype was detected a few times. The chain employs TRBV3-1 and TRBJ2-5, with D possibly matching TRBD2 (7 bases). CDR3 length: 14 residues. Per germline, CDR1 LGHDT and CDR2 YNNKEL (reference sequence). Trimming pared 3 bases from V and 6 bases from J, leaving 14 bases between. The DNA for the CDR3 is TGTGCCAGCAGCCAGGTTGGGGGGGCAAAGACCCAGTACTTC. Translation: CASSQVGGAKTQYF.

This clonotype was detected ten times or more. The chain is built from TRBV27 and TRBJ2-2, with no clear D. Between the trimmed V and J ends, which lost 5 bases and 4 bases, there was a span of 20 bases. Germline V CDR1 and CDR2: MNHEY, SMNVEV (reference sequence). This CDR3 contains 17 residues. The DNA for the CDR3 is TGTGCCAGCAGTGTCAAGGTTTCGCCCGTGGTCACCGGGGAGCTGTTTTTT. This translates into CASSVKVSPVVTGELFF.

This clonotype was recorded many times. V gene TRBV5-5 combines with J gene TRBJ2-7; a possible D gene is TRBD1 (6 bases). Germline V lookup: CDR1 SGHKS, CDR2 YYEKEE (reference sequence). This CDR3 spans 14 amino acids. Trimming left V 2 bases short and J 5 bases short, with 14 bases between. The CDR3 DNA follows: TGTGCCAGCAGCTTCTACAAAGGGGGTGACGAGCAGTACTTC. This sequence encodes CASSFYKGGDEQYF.

The chain is built from TRBV29-1 and TRBJ2-2; 7 nucleotides match TRBD2. CDR3 length equals 15 residues. With 1 base clipped from V and 1 base from J, the junction kept 3 bases outside the gene matches. The germline CDR1 and CDR2 sequences are SQVTM and ANQGSEA. CDR3 coding DNA: TGCAGCGTTGAAGGGCGGGGGAAGAACACCGGGGAGCTGTTTTTT. It codes for CSVEGRGKNTGELFF.

About this clonotype: With a much larger clone just one base away, this may be a read error. The J gene is TRBJ1-6, the V gene TRBV20-1; D may be TRBD1 (6 bases). Germline-derived CDR1 and CDR2 are DFQATT and SNEGSKA (reference sequence). The CDR3 runs 13 residues. CDR3 sequence (DNA): TGCAGTGCGCAGTGGACAGCCAATTCACCCCTCCGCTTT. It specifies CSAQWTANSPLRF.

This clonotype was detected many times. This chain connects TRBV6-1 to TRBJ2-7, with D possibly being TRBD2 (6 bases). V was cut by 6 bases and J by 6 bases, with 18 bases left in between. The CDR3 covers 14 residues. Germline CDR1 and CDR2: MNHNS and SASEGT. The CDR3 reads CASRRAGTPTEQYF. The CDR3, as DNA: TGTGCCAGCAGACGAGCCGGGACTCCGACCGAGCAGTACTTC.

This clonotype was detected a few times. The chain uses TRBV5-8 and TRBJ2-5, with 10 bases lining up with TRBD2. CDR1 and CDR2 from the germline V gene are SGHTS and YDEGEE. This CDR3 region has 17 residues. Trimming took 1 base from V and 0 from J; bases not matched to a gene: 6. CDR3 sequence: CASSLKRGGQYQETQYF. The CDR3 coding sequence is TGTGCCAGCAGCTTGAAGCGGGGGGGACAGTACCAAGAGACCCAGTACTTC.

In its sample, this clonotype was seen many times. The rearrangement uses TRBV7-2 and TRBJ1-5, with D perhaps matching TRBD1 (5 bases). V lost 5 bases and J lost 6, with 17 bases in between. This CDR3 is 15 amino acids long. Germline-derived CDR1 and CDR2 are SGHTA and FQGNSA. The CDR3 coding sequence is TGTGCCAGCAGCGCATGGCGGGGCGCGGGTCAGCCCCAGCATTTT. This gives the protein CASSAWRGAGQPQHF.

This clonotype came up many times. V and J are TRBV12-3 or TRBV12-4 and TRBJ2-3, with 8 bases fitting TRBD2. The CDR3 runs to 14 residues. V lost 4 bases, J lost 6 bases, and 6 bases stayed unmatched. The CDR3 is CASSSGGGGDTQYF. Written as DNA, the CDR3 is TGTGCCAGCAGTTCCGGGGGGGGTGGGGATACGCAGTATTTT.

Concerning this clonotype itself: An end of the junction differs from the germline gene, which may be a read error. The gene calls are TRBV4-1 and TRBJ1-2, with 7 bases matching TRBD1. CDR3 length equals 15 residues. Germline CDR1 is MGHRA and CDR2 is YSYEKL. The CDR3 region has the DNA TGCGACAGCAGCCAAGACAGGGTGAGGGTCTATGGCTACACCTTC. Protein sequence: CDSSQDRVRVYGYTF.

The table lists this clonotype with many counts. This rearrangement joins TRBV30 to TRBJ1-1, with TRBD1 as a possible D gene (5 bases). The CDR3 has 13 amino acids. The germline gives CDR1 GTSNPN, CDR2 SVGIG (reference sequence). Trimming shortened V by 3 bases and J by 1 base, and 9 bases separated the two germline ends. The CDR3 reads CAWRGGANTEAFF. The CDR3, as DNA: TGTGCCTGGAGGGGGGGAGCGAACACTGAAGCTTTCTTT.